The rows below give T cell receptor beta chains drawn from one sample of a study of blood T cell repertoires in COVID-19. Method: immunoSEQ multiplex PCR; TCRdb's copy keeps in-frame clones and lacks some. Here the sample spans some 120,000 clones, 80% to 90% being singletons. Material: peripheral blood. The receptor source for this set is a woman aged 60-75 years with acute or convalescent COVID-19. The CDR3 runs from the conserved cysteine through the conserved F or W. Each record gives: J gene, V gene, clone size, D gene, CDR3 protein, CDR3 DNA. The D gene is left open where the match is weak. Clone size is not always given. Where it is, it says once, few, many or a class for expanded clones.

TRBJ2-7,TRBV4-1,NA,TRBD1,CASSRGQGAAYEQYF,TGCGCCAGCAGCCGAGGACAGGGTGCGGCCTACGAGCAGTACTTC
TRBJ1-4,TRBV6-5,NA,NA,CASSRSGGEEKLFF,TGTGCCAGCAGTCGCAGCGGGGGGGAGGAAAAACTGTTTTTT
TRBJ1-2,TRBV29-1,NA,NA,CSVDGGTGYTF,TGCAGCGTGGACGGGGGGACCGGCTACACCTTC
TRBJ2-2,TRBV3-1/TRBV3-2,once,TRBD1,CASSQDGWTGGTGELFF,TGTGCCAGCAGCCAAGATGGTTGGACAGGGGGCACCGGGGAGCTGTTTTTT
TRBJ2-5,TRBV15,once,NA,CATSSNAQETQYF,TGTGCCACCAGCAGTAATGCGCAAGAGACCCAGTACTTC
TRBJ2-2,TRBV12-1,NA,NA,CASSPLQGKVNTGELFF,TGTGCCAGCAGCCCTCTACAGGGAAAGGTAAACACCGGGGAGCTGTTTTTT
TRBJ2-7,TRBV28,NA,NA,CASKDQTISYEQYF,TGTGCCAGCAAGGATCAGACTATCTCCTACGAGCAGTACTTC
TRBJ1-4,TRBV28,NA,NA,CASSPDTNWDEKLFF,TGTGCCAGCAGCCCAGACACCAATTGGGATGAAAAACTGTTTTTT
TRBJ1-1,TRBV2,NA,NA,CASSEPLGRGDTEAFF,TGTGCCAGCAGTGAACCCCTTGGACGGGGGGACACTGAAGCTTTCTTT
TRBJ1-2,TRBV20-1,once,NA,CSASVQGRGTITF,TGCAGTGCTAGTGTCCAGGGGAGGGGTACTATCACCTTC
TRBJ2-1,TRBV14,NA,NA,CASSLYSYNEQFF,TGTGCCAGCAGCCTTTACTCCTACAATGAGCAGTTCTTC
TRBJ1-5,TRBV28,few,TRBD1,CASRETGVSNQPQHF,TGTGCCAGCAGGGAGACAGGGGTTAGCAATCAGCCCCAGCATTTT
TRBJ2-2,TRBV27,NA,TRBD2,CASRNHETSGTGELFF,TGTGCCAGCCGGAACCATGAGACTAGCGGGACCGGGGAGCTGTTTTTT
TRBJ1-5,TRBV6-5,NA,NA,CASSLGGLSNQPQHF,TGTGCCAGCAGTCTCGGAGGCTTGAGTAATCAGCCCCAGCATTTT
TRBJ1-2,TRBV30,NA,TRBD1,CAWTGTGAPYGYTF,TGTGCCTGGACCGGGACAGGGGCTCCGTATGGCTACACCTTC